This T cell receptor beta chain is drawn from a study of blood T cell repertoires in COVID-19. Study in general: From the United States, Italy and Spain came samples of acute and convalescent COVID-19. Nucleic acid was either cDNA or gDNA, and it came from T cells, B-cell-depleted T cells, or PBMCs.

The CDR3 is made up of 19 amino acids. V dropped 0 bases and J dropped 0; count of bases not matched to a gene: 5. Germline CDR1 SNHLY, CDR2 FYNNEI. As handled by the study authors: Amplification of reference gene primers was used by the study to estimate nucleated cell counts. Data came from immunoSEQ multiplex PCR; TCRdb stores just in-frame clones and leaves some out. V, J and clone size are taken as reported in that table, and D and trimming were inferred from the DNA itself. Counted here are roughly 180,000 clones, 80% to 85% occurring once; the ten biggest clones make up 4.5% to 6.5%. Specimen: peripheral blood. The TCR sequence derives from a woman in her twenties or thirties with acute or convalescent COVID-19. This chain joins TRBV2 and TRBJ2-1; 13 bases match TRBD2. The CDR3, as DNA: TGTGCCAGCAGTGAAGCGGGACTAGCGGGACCTAGCTCCTACAATGAGCAGTTCTTC. It yields the protein CASSEAGLAGPSSYNEQFF.